This is a list of T cell receptor beta chains from one sample in a study of identical twins. TCRdb fed the 5' RACE reads into MiXCR, producing one record per CDR3 protein. The repertoire holds some 250,000 distinct CDR3 sequences, with over 5.5% as singletons. This same sample was also part of a study on T cells expressing NK-cell markers.

The specimen sequenced was CD8+ T cells sorted from blood. Receptor source: a woman aged 18 to 35 in good health. CDR3s include the opening cysteine and the closing phenylalanine or tryptophan. The D gene is left open where the match is weak. Clone size is shown for a subset of rows, as once, few, many or a class of expanded clone.

TRBJ2-5 TRBD2 . TRBV7-6 CASSLRLAGETQYF TGTGCCAGCAGCCTCAGACTAGCGGGGGAGACCCAGTACTTC
TRBJ1-1 . few TRBV4-3 CASSQQLVNTEAFF TGCGCCAGCAGCCAACAACTGGTCAACACTGAAGCTTTCTTT
TRBJ1-2 . . TRBV6-1 CASTPVSYLQNKDYGYTF TGTGCCAGCACCCCCGTATCATATTTACAGAATAAGGACTATGGCTACACCTTC
TRBJ1-2 . once TRBV27 CASSLSLRGGYTF TGTGCCAGCAGTTTATCACTCCGGGGAGGCTACACCTTC
TRBJ1-2 TRBD1 many TRBV13 CASSSLRGGSGYGYTF TGTGCCAGCAGCTCCCTAAGAGGGGGCTCTGGCTATGGCTACACCTTC
TRBJ2-3 . few TRBV7-2 CASRAGGTDTQYF TGTGCCAGCAGGGCAGGGGGCACAGATACGCAGTATTTT
TRBJ2-1 . . TRBV4-1 CASSQESMGVSYNEQFF TGCGCCAGCAGCCAAGAGAGTATGGGGGTCTCCTACAATGAGCAGTTCTTC
TRBJ1-1 . many TRBV18 CASSHSGKQTEAFF TGTGCCAGCTCACACTCCGGGAAGCAGACTGAAGCTTTCTTT
TRBJ2-7 . many TRBV12-3/TRBV12-4 CASTHQGGLGSYEQYF TGTGCCAGCACTCACCAGGGAGGTTTGGGCTCCTACGAGCAGTACTTC
TRBJ2-7 TRBD2 few TRBV11-2 CASSLDRLAGGPTSEEQYF TGTGCCAGCAGCTTAGATAGACTAGCGGGAGGGCCCACCTCAGAGGAGCAGTACTTC
TRBJ2-5 TRBD2 few TRBV7-6 CASSFVAGDDQETQYF TGTGCCAGCAGCTTCGTAGCGGGAGATGATCAAGAGACCCAGTACTTC
TRBJ1-6 . . TRBV21-1 CASSKVTPLHF TGTGCCAGCAGCAAAGTCACACCCCTCCACTTT
TRBJ2-1 TRBD2 . TRBV11-2 CASSSSLRTSGQQFF TGTGCCAGCAGCTCCAGTCTCAGGACTAGCGGACAGCAGTTCTTC
TRBJ1-2 TRBD1 few TRBV4-2 CASSQGSHGTLTGVVDGYTF TGTGCCAGCAGCCAGGGTTCTCATGGGACGCTGACAGGGGTGGTTGATGGCTACACCTTC
TRBJ1-4 TRBD1 . TRBV20-1 CSAPIAGTANEKLFF TGCAGTGCTCCAATTGCCGGGACAGCTAATGAAAAACTGTTTTTT
TRBJ1-5 . few TRBV6-2/TRBV6-3 CASSYPEDQHF TGTGCCAGCAGTTACCCGGAGGACCAGCATTTT
TRBJ2-3 . . TRBV7-6 CASSLGPRTDTQYF TGTGCCAGCAGCTTAGGTCCTCGCACAGATACGCAGTATTTT
TRBJ2-1 . few TRBV3-1 CASSLPGGEQFF TGTGCCAGCAGCCTCCCCGGAGGTGAGCAGTTCTTC
TRBJ2-7 . . TRBV2 CASEVMGEQYF TGTGCCAGCGAGGTCATGGGGGAGCAGTACTTC
TRBJ2-5 TRBD2 . TRBV5-6 CASSLDAGGEQETQYF TGTGCCAGCAGCTTGGACGCGGGGGGGGAACAAGAGACCCAGTACTTC
TRBJ2-2 TRBD2 few TRBV13 CASTEGLAPAGELFF TGTGCCAGCACTGAGGGACTAGCCCCGGCCGGGGAGCTGTTTTTT
TRBJ2-2 TRBD2 few TRBV3-1 CASSPPGLAGRGELFF TGTGCCAGCAGCCCACCGGGACTAGCGGGACGTGGGGAGCTGTTTTTT
TRBJ1-1 . few TRBV27 CASSLLTRGTEAFF TGTGCCAGCAGTTTATTAACCCGGGGCACTGAAGCTTTCTTT
TRBJ2-1 . . TRBV20-1 CSANSGTYSYNEQFF TGCAGTGCGAACTCCGGGACGTACTCCTACAATGAGCAGTTCTTC
TRBJ2-5 TRBD2 . TRBV9 CASSPLAGGPQETQYF TGTGCCAGCAGCCCCCTAGCGGGAGGGCCCCAAGAGACCCAGTACTTC
TRBJ2-2 . many TRBV7-9 CASSLTPGELFF TGTGCCAGCAGCTTAACCCCCGGGGAGCTGTTTTTT
TRBJ2-2 . many TRBV4-3 CASSQERAVTGELFF TGCGCCAGCAGCCAAGAACGGGCTGTCACCGGGGAGCTGTTTTTT